A single sample gave rise to the 20 T cell receptor beta chains below, sequenced in a study of T cells expressing NK-cell markers. TCRdb re-called the 5' RACE reads and gives one entry per CDR3 protein, without DNA. Recorded for this sample: about 460,000 distinct CDR3 sequences. Sequenced sample: blood T cells: a sorted CD56 or NKG2C T cell subset, CD4+ or CD8+ T cells, or bulk PBMC T cells (not recorded which). The receptors originated from a woman aged 45-60 years in good health.

The rearrangement joins TRBV30 to TRBJ1-1; TCRdb reports TRBD1, a call that lacks DNA to check it against. Germline loops: CDR1 GTSNPN, CDR2 SVGIG (reference sequence). There are 16 residues in the CDR3. Here the CDR3 reads CAWGPSYGTGNTEAFF.

V and J are TRBV20-1 and TRBJ2-3; absent DNA, TCRdb's TRBD1 call cannot be checked. The CDR3 is 19 amino acids. Per germline, CDR1 DFQATT and CDR2 SNEGSKA (reference sequence). The chain's CDR3 is CSARDRRTGGLPSTDTQYF.

The V and J genes are TRBV5-1 and TRBJ2-1; TCRdb indicates TRBD1, and absent DNA this call remains unverified. This CDR3 spans 16 amino acids. Germline lookup yields CDR1 SGHRS and CDR2 YFSETQ. CDR3 in amino acids: CASSLMDRVGIDEQFF. Using reference TRBV5-1 and TRBJ2-1 for the parts outside the CDR3, the full variable domain is KAGVTQTPRYLIKTRGQQVTLSCSPISGHRSVSWYQQTPGQGLQFLFEYFSETQRNKGNFPGRFSGRQFSNSRSEMNVSTLELGDSALYLCASSLMDRVGIDEQFFGPGTRLTVL.

The chain recombines TRBV11-2 with TRBJ1-6; TCRdb lists TRBD1, though no DNA is available to test this call. CDR3 length: 17 residues. Germline V lookup: CDR1 SGHAT, CDR2 FQNNGV. The CDR3 region is CASSKRGGGGSNSPLHF.

The gene calls are TRBV27 and TRBJ2-7; with no DNA, the TCRdb D assignment of TRBD2 cannot be verified. The CDR3 contains 15 residues. Germline V gene data show CDR1 as MNHEY and CDR2 as SMNVEV (reference sequence). Here the CDR3 reads CASSLDRGGTDEQYF.

This chain links TRBV5-1 with TRBJ2-5; TCRdb's D call, TRBD1, is unchecked because there is no DNA. Looked up from germline, CDR1 is SGHRS and CDR2 is YFSETQ. The CDR3 spans 13 residues. CDR3 sequence reads: CASSLAFLSTQYF.

V gene TRBV30 combines with J gene TRBJ1-5; the D call of TRBD1 rests on TCRdb alone, since no DNA is present to check it. Germline lookup yields CDR1 GTSNPN and CDR2 SVGIG (reference sequence). CDR3 size: 15 residues. CDR3 sequence reads: CAWSGRRGGNQPQHF.

The chain joins TRBV6-6 to TRBJ2-7; TCRdb names TRBD1, which stays unverified in the absence of DNA. The CDR3 is 13 residues long. Germline V gene lookup returns CDR1 MNHNY and CDR2 SVGAGI (reference sequence). The CDR3: CASSYTGTAIPYF.

The V and J genes are TRBV11-3 and TRBJ2-1; the D gene TCRdb calls, TRBD2, cannot be checked with no DNA. Germline V gives CDR1 SGHNT, CDR2 YENEEA. The CDR3 length is 15 residues. This CDR3 is CASSVLRGSGGEQFF.

The rearrangement joins TRBV24-1 to TRBJ2-7; the TRBD1 assignment by TCRdb is unverifiable without DNA. CDR1 is KGHDR and CDR2 is SFDVKD in the germline V gene. The CDR3 spans 13 residues. CDR3 sequence: CATSDPGTYEQYF.

V and J are TRBV20-1 and TRBJ2-5; the TCRdb call, TRBD1, lacks DNA for checking. The CDR3 runs to 15 residues. Germline-derived CDR1 and CDR2 are DFQATT and SNEGSKA (reference sequence). The CDR3 protein is CSARDFLAGGETQYF.

The CDR3: CASSQAGGSGITGELFF. This chain links TRBV3-1 with TRBJ2-2; the TCRdb D gene call, TRBD2, has no DNA to confirm it. Germline V gives CDR1 LGHDT, CDR2 YNNKEL (reference sequence). This CDR3 comprises 17 residues.

The chain is built from TRBV5-1 and TRBJ1-2. Germline CDR1 reads SGHRS; CDR2 reads YFSETQ. This CDR3 spans 15 amino acids. The CDR3: CASSFSSSSLYGYTF.

V gene TRBV6-5 combines with J gene TRBJ1-2; TCRdb designates TRBD1, a call that cannot be tested without DNA. This CDR3 spans 15 amino acids. The germline CDR1 and CDR2 sequences are MNHEY and SVGAGI. The chain's CDR3 is CASRTTGTGDFGYTF.

The J gene is TRBJ1-3, the V gene TRBV25-1; there is no DNA to check the TCRdb D call of TRBD1. CDR1 is MGHDK, CDR2 SYGVNS, per germline. The CDR3 is made up of 17 amino acids. CDR3 in amino acids: CASSDTRTPFSGNTIYF.

This chain joins TRBV12-3 or TRBV12-4 and TRBJ2-2. This CDR3 is 11 amino acids long. This chain's CDR3 is CANTKEGELFF.

CDR3 in amino acids: CASSAPNGRRTGELFF. The V gene is TRBV9, the J gene TRBJ2-2; TCRdb indicates TRBD2, and absent DNA this call remains unverified. CDR1 and CDR2 (germline): SGDLS, YYNGEE. The CDR3 length is 16 residues.

CDR3 sequence reads: CASNGRTGKNEQFF. The chain links TRBV5-6 to TRBJ2-1; there is no DNA to check the TCRdb D call of TRBD2. There are 14 residues in the CDR3. The germline V gene encodes CDR1 SGHDT and CDR2 YYEEEE.

This chain connects TRBV5-5 to TRBJ2-1; lacking DNA, the TRBD2 call made by TCRdb goes unchecked. The CDR3 has 20 amino acids. Germline CDR1 reads SGHKS; CDR2 reads YYEKEE (reference sequence). The CDR3 reads CASSLVGSGNQRGTYNEQFF.

This chain links TRBV2 with TRBJ2-4; the TRBD2 assignment by TCRdb is unverifiable without DNA. CDR1 is SNHLY, CDR2 FYNNEI, per germline. The CDR3 has 11 amino acids. CDR3 region: CASSRALPQYF.